The 9 T cell receptor beta chains given below trace back to one sample, sequenced in a study of blood T cell repertoires in COVID-19 (dated by TCRdb to 2019 to 2021). The method behind the library was the immunoSEQ multiplex PCR assay. Imported from immuneACCESS, the table was reduced by TCRdb to in-frame sequences with V and J called. These copies leave out some clones; in studies compared against another copy, an unresolved V gene accounts for under half, and the cause of the remainder is not known. In this sample the table shows fewer than 350,000 clones, 80% to 90% of which occur a single time. The top ten clones comprise approximately 8.1% of the sample. The specimen sequenced was peripheral blood. These receptors were collected from a woman aged 45-65 years who had recovered from COVID-19.

For this clone: Different DNA sequences within this sample yield the same CDR3. The chain is built from TRBV7-9 and TRBJ1-1; D gene ambiguous. The V end lost 3 bases, the J end lost 0 bases, and 2 bases lay between the germline ends. CDR3 length equals 12 residues. From germline, CDR1 is SEHNR and CDR2 FQNEAQ (reference sequence). The CDR3 DNA follows: TGTGCCAGCAGCTTTATGAACACTGAAGCTTTCTTT. Encoded protein: CASSFMNTEAFF.

V and J are TRBV19 and TRBJ1-5; 12 bases agree with TRBD1. Per the germline V gene, CDR1 is LNHDA and CDR2 is SQIVND (reference sequence). This CDR3 spans 17 amino acids. V shed 6 bases, J shed 7 bases, and the junction held 13 bases outside the gene matches. The CDR3 DNA follows: TGTGCCAGTAGCGAAGGATCCGGGACAGGGGGCGACCAGCCCCAGCATTTT. This encodes CASSEGSGTGGDQPQHF.

CDR3 bases: TGTGCCAACCAGCGGGAGCCTAATTCAGATACGCAGTATTTT. Translation: CANQREPNSDTQYF. This chain joins TRBV11-2 and TRBJ2-3; TRBD2 matches at 8 bases. This CDR3 contains 14 residues. With 10 bases clipped from V and 4 bases from J, the junction kept 10 bases outside the gene matches. The V gene's germline CDR1 is SGHAT and CDR2 FQNNGV.

This clone was picked up one time. The chain uses TRBV5-5 and TRBJ1-5; 7 nucleotides align to TRBD1. J gave up 4 bases and V 2 bases, and 3 bases lay outside the gene matches. Germline CDR1 SGHKS, CDR2 YYEKEE (reference sequence). This CDR3 has 14 amino acids. The CDR3: CASSFWDSNQPQHF. The CDR3 region has the DNA TGTGCCAGCAGCTTCTGGGACAGTAATCAGCCCCAGCATTTT.

This clone has only one observation. V usage is TRBV27 and J usage is TRBJ2-3; possible D gene TRBD2, 6 bases. The germline CDR1 and CDR2 sequences are MNHEY and SMNVEV (reference sequence). Deletions cut 7 bases from V and 0 bases from J, with 17 bases between. This CDR3 comprises 16 residues. CDR3 region: CASTRRSGVSTDTQYF. The DNA for the CDR3 is TGTGCCAGCACCCGGAGATCGGGGGTGAGCACAGATACGCAGTATTTT.

V and J are TRBV7-2 and TRBJ1-1; D is uncertain. This CDR3 has 14 amino acids. The V end lost 5 bases, the J end lost 1 base, and 11 bases lay between the germline ends. Germline-derived CDR1 and CDR2 are SGHTA and FQGNSA. The CDR3 DNA is TGTGCCAGCAGCGCACGAGGGTGGAACACTGAAGCTTTCTTT. Protein sequence: CASSARGWNTEAFF.

This chain links TRBV19 with TRBJ1-2; 7 nucleotides match TRBD1. Unmatched junction bases numbered 7, after V lost 3 bases and J lost 6 bases. Per the germline V gene, CDR1 is LNHDA and CDR2 is SQIVND (reference sequence). The CDR3 has 14 residues. DNA for the CDR3: TGTGCCAGTAGTATGGATCAGGGGGTTAATGGCTACACCTTC. Translated, it gives CASSMDQGVNGYTF.

V gene TRBV7-9 combines with J gene TRBJ1-2; 7 bases agree with TRBD1. Germline V lookup: CDR1 SEHNR, CDR2 FQNEAQ (reference sequence). Germline trimming cut 5 bases from V and 6 bases from J; bases unmatched to any gene: 6. The length of the CDR3 is 13 residues. The CDR3 DNA sequence: TGTGCCAGCAGCATACAGGGGAGCCATGGCTACACCTTC. As protein: CASSIQGSHGYTF.

The chain recombines TRBV15 with TRBJ1-6; tentatively, D is TRBD1 (6 bases). This CDR3 is built from 15 residues. The germline CDR1 and CDR2 sequences are LNHNV and YYDKDF (reference sequence). The ends were cut back, 1 base at V and 7 bases at J, with 11 bases in the middle. CDR3 DNA sequence: TGTGCCACCAGCAGAGCTCTAACAGGGAATTCACCCCTCCACTTT. Translation gives CATSRALTGNSPLHF.